One and the same sample provided the 5 T cell receptor beta chains below, sequenced in a study of blood T cell repertoires in COVID-19. Profiled with immunoSEQ multiplex PCR; TCRdb holds only in-frame clones, not every one. The sample comprises 130,000 to 150,000 clones, over 80% of which are singletons, and roughly 6.6% rests with the top ten. Sequencing used peripheral blood. The receptors here all came from a man older than 75 with acute or convalescent COVID-19.

J is TRBJ2-1 and V is TRBV19; TRBD2 matches at 10 bases. CDR1 and CDR2 (germline): LNHDA, SQIVND (reference sequence). Trimming removed 9 bases from V and 3 bases from J; junction bases left unmatched: 11. The length of the CDR3 is 16 residues. CDR3: CASKRTSGTHYNEQFF. In DNA, the CDR3 is TGTGCCAGCAAAAGGACTAGCGGAACCCACTACAATGAGCAGTTCTTC.

The J gene is TRBJ2-7, the V gene TRBV2, with 8 bases that match TRBD2. The CDR3 totals 13 residues. Trimming cost V 6 bases and J 5 bases; bases outside gene matches: 6. Germline-derived CDR1 and CDR2 are SNHLY and FYNNEI. CDR3 residues: CASRQASGHEQYF. For the CDR3, the DNA is TGTGCCAGCAGACAGGCTAGCGGGCACGAGCAGTACTTC.

The chain links TRBV5-1 to TRBJ2-7; possibly TRBD1 for D (6 bases). Deletions cut 1 base from V and 7 bases from J, with 12 bases between. CDR1 and CDR2 from the germline V gene are SGHRS and YFSETQ. The CDR3 length is 13 residues. This CDR3 reads CASSLQGIREQYF. Here the CDR3 DNA reads TGCGCCAGCAGCTTGCAGGGGATACGTGAGCAGTACTTC.

This chain joins TRBV19 and TRBJ1-4; D is unclear. The V end was cut by 8 bases, the J end by 8 bases, with 15 bases between. The CDR3 consists of 13 residues. CDR1 and CDR2 from the germline V gene are LNHDA and SQIVND (reference sequence). The CDR3 sequence is CASCRDYGEKLFF. The CDR3 DNA sequence: TGTGCCAGTTGCCGGGATTACGGGGAAAAACTGTTTTTT.

The genes are TRBV5-4 and TRBJ2-3; 7 nucleotides line up with TRBD2. CDR1 SGHNT and CDR2 YYREEE come from the germline V gene (reference sequence). The CDR3 runs 12 residues. Trimming took 5 bases from V and 7 from J; bases not matched to a gene: 4. For the CDR3, the DNA is TGTGCCAGCAGTCGGGACTATAATACGCAGTATTTT. It is translated as CASSRDYNTQYF.